These 30 T cell receptor beta chains were sequenced from one sample in a study of blood T cell repertoires in COVID-19. Assay used: immunoSEQ multiplex PCR; TCRdb lists only in-frame clones, some missing. This sample yields about 110,000 clones, of which roughly four fifths are seen a single time; 20% to 25% belongs to the top ten. Sequenced material: peripheral blood. The receptors stem from a man aged 65-85 years with active or convalescent COVID-19.

The chain recombines TRBV5-5 with TRBJ1-1; 11 bases map to TRBD1. The CDR3 is 18 amino acids. CDR1 SGHKS and CDR2 YYEKEE come from the germline V gene (reference sequence). Trimming removed 3 bases from V and 1 base from J; junction bases left unmatched: 11. CDR3 sequence reads: CASSSVPGTGGENTEAFF. The DNA of the CDR3 is TGTGCCAGCAGCTCAGTTCCCGGGACAGGGGGTGAGAACACTGAAGCTTTCTTT.

The rearrangement joins TRBV30 to TRBJ1-4, with D possibly matching TRBD1 (6 bases). Per the germline V gene, CDR1 is GTSNPN and CDR2 is SVGIG (reference sequence). CDR3 length equals 13 residues. Deletions cut 3 bases from V and 8 bases from J, with 13 bases between. The CDR3 loop is CAWRQGLSEKLFF. The DNA for the CDR3 is TGTGCCTGGAGACAGGGTTTGAGCGAAAAACTGTTTTTT.

The chain joins TRBV6-5 to TRBJ2-7, with TRBD1 matching 8 bases. Germline CDR1 MNHEY, CDR2 SVGAGI. CDR3 length: 13 residues. The J segment lost 3 bases and the V segment lost 5 bases, leaving 3 bases of the junction unmatched. CDR3 loop: CASSQTGDYEQYF. CDR3 bases: TGTGCCAGCAGTCAGACAGGGGACTACGAGCAGTACTTC.

This clone was recorded only once. This rearrangement joins TRBV27 to TRBJ2-7; 7 bases align to TRBD1. This CDR3 contains 16 residues. V lost 0 bases and J lost 2; bases outside the gene matches: 7. Per the germline V gene, CDR1 is MNHEY and CDR2 is SMNVEV (reference sequence). CDR3 nucleotides: TGTGCCAGCAGTTTATCGGGGGCAGGGGGAGCCTACGAGCAGTACTTC. Amino acids: CASSLSGAGGAYEQYF.

V and J are TRBV4-1 and TRBJ2-7; D is possibly TRBD2 (5 bases). CDR1 is MGHRA, CDR2 YSYEKL, per germline. The CDR3 sequence is 14 residues long. V was trimmed by 0 bases and J by 2 bases, leaving 8 bases between them. DNA of the CDR3: TGCGCCAGCAGCCAAGATGCGGGTACCTACGAGCAGTACTTC. It specifies CASSQDAGTYEQYF.

The chain's CDR3 is CASSRLAGDANTGELFF. CDR3 bases: TGTGCCAGCAGTCGGCTAGCGGGTGACGCGAACACCGGGGAGCTGTTTTTT. The genes are TRBV4-2 and TRBJ2-2, with 8 bases aligning to TRBD2. V lost 6 bases and J lost 0; bases outside the gene matches: 9. The CDR3 is 17 residues long. Germline V CDR1 and CDR2: LGHNA, YNFKEQ.

The chain uses TRBV29-1 and TRBJ1-2; TRBD1 might be the D (6 bases). CDR1 and CDR2 (germline): SQVTM, ANQGSEA. The CDR3 consists of 12 residues. Trimming took off 6 bases at V and 4 bases at J, with 12 bases between the two ends. The CDR3 DNA follows: TGCAGCGTATCGACAGGCCCCTATGGCTACACCTTC. Translation: CSVSTGPYGYTF.

The V gene is TRBV25-1, the J gene TRBJ2-2; 9 bases line up with TRBD1. Germline V gene data show CDR1 as MGHDK and CDR2 as SYGVNS. After removal of 2 bases from V and 5 bases from J, the junction contained 9 bases not matched to a gene. The CDR3 spans 17 residues. Written as DNA, the CDR3 is TGTGCCAGCAGTGAAGGTCATTGGACAGGGGTTACCGGGGAGCTGTTTTTT. It is translated as CASSEGHWTGVTGELFF.

This clone turned up a few times. This rearrangement joins TRBV6-5 to TRBJ2-3, with 7 positions matching TRBD1. The CDR3 has 15 residues. Trimming removed 4 bases from V and 1 base from J; junction bases left unmatched: 5. The germline V gene encodes CDR1 MNHEY and CDR2 SVGAGI. CDR3 in amino acids: CASSSDRSGTDTQYF. The CDR3 DNA reads as TGTGCCAGCAGTTCGGACAGGTCGGGCACAGATACGCAGTATTTT.

This chain connects TRBV7-9 to TRBJ2-3; 8 positions match TRBD2. CDR3 size: 16 residues. Germline V gives CDR1 SEHNR, CDR2 FQNEAQ (reference sequence). J was trimmed by 1 base and V by 1 base; bases with no gene match: 4. CDR3 nucleotide sequence: TGTGCCAGCAGCTTAGGGCTAGCGGGCCGCACAGATACGCAGTATTTT. Protein product: CASSLGLAGRTDTQYF.

This chain links TRBV7-9 with TRBJ1-1, with 7 bases fitting TRBD1. After removal of 2 bases from V and 5 bases from J, the junction contained 11 bases not matched to a gene. Germline assignment: CDR1 SEHNR and CDR2 FQNEAQ (reference sequence). The CDR3 spans 16 residues. The CDR3 sequence: CASSLKTGSGYTEAFF. CDR3 coding DNA: TGTGCCAGCAGCTTAAAGACAGGGTCAGGATATACTGAAGCTTTCTTT.

The V gene is TRBV6-5, the J gene TRBJ2-1; TRBD1 might be the D (6 bases). V lost 6 bases and J lost 0, with 12 bases in between. This CDR3 has 15 amino acids. Germline CDR1 is MNHEY and CDR2 is SVGAGI. The CDR3 protein is CASSHQGSSYNEQFF. The DNA of the CDR3 is TGTGCCAGCAGCCACCAGGGGTCCTCCTACAATGAGCAGTTCTTC.

This clone was detected a few times. J is TRBJ2-3 and V is TRBV2; 7 bases align to TRBD1. CDR1 and CDR2 from the germline V gene are SNHLY and FYNNEI. V lost 2 bases, J lost 4 bases, and 0 bases stayed unmatched. The CDR3 consists of 13 residues. CDR3 in DNA: TGTGCCAGCAGTGAAAGGGGGCCAGATACGCAGTATTTT. Translation: CASSERGPDTQYF.

The chain combines TRBV7-2 with TRBJ1-6, with 8 positions matching TRBD1. The CDR3 consists of 15 residues. Germline loops: CDR1 SGHTA, CDR2 FQGNSA. The J segment lost 3 bases and the V segment lost 6 bases, leaving 4 bases of the junction unmatched. Here the CDR3 reads CASSRQGNYNSPLHF. The CDR3 DNA sequence: TGTGCCAGCAGTCGACAGGGGAACTATAATTCACCCCTCCACTTT.

The genes are TRBV3-1 (or the pseudogene TRBV3-2) and TRBJ1-1, with 8 bases lining up with TRBD1. Germline V gene sequence: CDR1 LGHDT, CDR2 YNNKEL (reference sequence). V was pared by 3 bases and J by 1 base, with 7 bases of the junction left unmatched. This CDR3 comprises 16 residues. CDR3 sequence (DNA): TGTGCCAGCAGCCAGCTCTCCGGGACAGGGAACACTGAAGCTTTCTTT. The encoded protein is CASSQLSGTGNTEAFF.

The gene calls are TRBV7-3 and TRBJ1-2; D not certain. Trimming took off 2 bases at V and 6 bases at J, with 10 bases between the two ends. Germline V gene data show CDR1 as SGHTA and CDR2 as FQGTGA. CDR3 length: 13 residues. CDR3 region: CASSLDRGDGYTF. Here the CDR3 DNA reads TGTGCCAGCAGCTTAGATCGGGGAGATGGCTACACCTTC. The complete variable domain, with remaining parts taken from reference TRBV7-3 and TRBJ1-2, reads GAGVSQTPSNKVTEKGKYVELRCDPISGHTALYWYRQSLGQGPEFLIYFQGTGAADDSGLPNDRFFAVRPEGSVSTLKIQRTERGDSAVYLCASSLDRGDGYTFGSGTRLTVV.

Here the CDR3 reads CASSPGTGGSEQYF. The CDR3 DNA reads TGTGCCAGCAGTCCCGGGACAGGGGGAAGTGAGCAGTACTTC. V gene TRBV14 combines with J gene TRBJ2-7; 11 positions agree with TRBD1. The V gene's germline CDR1 is SGHDN and CDR2 FVKESK. V was clipped by 6 bases and J by 7 bases; unmatched bases: 8. The length of the CDR3 is 14 residues.

The chain is built from TRBV18 and TRBJ1-4; D gene ambiguous. Germline V gene lookup returns CDR1 KGHSH and CDR2 LQKENI. The CDR3 is 16 amino acids. Trimming cost V 3 bases and J 0 bases, with 11 bases left between them. The CDR3 here is CASSPVQTATNEKLFF. The CDR3 coding sequence is TGTGCCAGCTCACCGGTACAGACGGCAACTAATGAAAAACTGTTTTTT.

The chain is built from TRBV19 and TRBJ2-5, with TRBD2 matching over 7 bases. The V and J ends lost 5 bases and 1 base, in that order; junction bases with no gene match: 10. The germline V gene encodes CDR1 LNHDA and CDR2 SQIVND (reference sequence). This CDR3 is 16 amino acids long. CDR3 loop: CASSPLAGAFQETQYF. The CDR3 nucleotides read TGTGCCAGTAGTCCGTTAGCGGGTGCTTTCCAAGAGACCCAGTACTTC.

The chain couples TRBV10-1 to TRBJ1-1, with TRBD1 as a possible D gene (5 bases). The V end lost 3 bases, the J end lost 6 bases, and 14 bases lay between the germline ends. The CDR3 has 14 amino acids. From germline, CDR1 is WNHNN and CDR2 SYGVQD (reference sequence). The CDR3 DNA reads TGCGCCAGCAGTGAAAGAAGGGGTCGGGCTGAAGCTTTCTTT. Protein: CASSERRGRAEAFF.

The rearrangement uses TRBV5-1 and TRBJ1-1, with TRBD1 identical over 9 bases. Germline V gives CDR1 SGHRS, CDR2 YFSETQ. This CDR3 comprises 15 residues. V shed 3 bases and J 6 bases; nucleotides not matched to a gene: 9. The CDR3 DNA sequence: TGCGCCAGCAGCTGGCTGACAGGGGGGCTGGCTGAAGCTTTCTTT. Encoded protein: CASSWLTGGLAEAFF.

V gene TRBV21-1 combines with J gene TRBJ1-1. TRBV21-1 is termed a pseudogene. There are 15 residues in the CDR3. This CDR3 reads CASSKPGAGDTEAFF. CDR3 nucleotide sequence: TGTGCCAGCAGCAAACCAGGGGCGGGGGACACTGAAGCTTTCTTT.

The chain is built from TRBV6-5 and TRBJ1-2; possibly TRBD1 for D (6 bases). V shed 8 bases and J shed 4 bases, with 17 bases lying between them. The CDR3 has 14 amino acids. Germline CDR1 is MNHEY and CDR2 is SVGAGI. CDR3 sequence: CASGPSGGAYGYTF. As DNA, the CDR3 is TGTGCCAGCGGACCCTCGGGGGGGGCCTATGGCTACACCTTC.

The chain combines TRBV7-9 with TRBJ2-3, with D possibly being TRBD2 (6 bases). The CDR3 covers 16 residues. The V gene lost 5 bases and the J gene lost 2 bases, with 17 bases spanning the gap. Germline V gene sequence: CDR1 SEHNR, CDR2 FQNEAQ (reference sequence). The CDR3 protein is CASSPSTSSFTDTQYF. CDR3 nucleotides: TGTGCCAGCAGCCCCTCGACTAGTAGTTTCACAGATACGCAGTATTTT. The full variable domain, completed using reference TRBV7-9 and TRBJ2-3, is DTGVSQNPRHKITKRGQNVTFRCDPISEHNRLYWYRQTLGQGPEFLTYFQNEAQLEKSRLLSDRFSAERPKGSFSTLEIQRTEQGDSAMYLCASSPSTSSFTDTQYFGPGTRLTVL.

The genes are TRBV29-1 and TRBJ2-5, with 10 bases identical to TRBD1. The length of the CDR3 is 13 residues. Trimming took 6 bases from V and 5 from J; bases not matched to a gene: 6. From germline, CDR1 is SQVTM and CDR2 ANQGSEA. CDR3 in amino acids: CSVETGGEETQYF. CDR3 bases: TGCAGCGTAGAGACAGGGGGCGAGGAGACCCAGTACTTC.

In DNA, the CDR3 is TGTGCCAGCAGGGCGGGGAGAGAGTTGGCAGATACGCAGTATTTT. Amino acids: CASRAGRELADTQYF. This sequence joins TRBV28 and TRBJ2-3; D possibly corresponds to TRBD2 (6 bases). The CDR3 has 15 amino acids. Trimming stripped 6 bases from V and 4 bases from J, with 17 bases between. Germline values: CDR1 MDHEN, CDR2 SYDVKM.

This clone was detected only a few times. The chain uses TRBV28 and TRBJ1-1, with D perhaps TRBD1 (6 bases). Trimming stripped 4 bases from V and 3 bases from J, with 15 bases between. From germline, CDR1 is MDHEN and CDR2 SYDVKM. The CDR3 sequence is 15 residues long. CDR3 bases: TGTGCCAGCAGTTCTCAGGGAACAGGGTACACTGAAGCTTTCTTT. Its translation: CASSSQGTGYTEAFF.

This clone was recorded once. The chain employs TRBV6-6 and TRBJ1-2; D is possibly TRBD1 (6 bases). V was clipped by 0 bases and J by 5 bases, with 10 bases between them. This CDR3 region has 14 residues. The germline CDR1 and CDR2 sequences are MNHNY and SVGAGI (reference sequence). The DNA of the CDR3 is TGTGCCAGCAGTTACTCCGGGGGGCCATATGGCTACACCTTC. This encodes CASSYSGGPYGYTF.

The rearrangement joins TRBV2 to TRBJ2-2, with D possibly TRBD1 on 5 matching bases. CDR3 size: 14 residues. The germline V and J ends were trimmed by 6 bases and 7 bases, with 15 bases remaining between them. The germline CDR1 and CDR2 sequences are SNHLY and FYNNEI. Here the CDR3 DNA reads TGTGCCAGCAGGCCCATTACAGGCGACGGGGAGCTGTTTTTT. As protein: CASRPITGDGELFF. Drawing the rest from reference TRBV2 and TRBJ2-2, the complete variable domain is EPEVTQTPSHQVTQMGQEVILRCVPISNHLYFYWYRQILGQKVEFLVSFYNNEISEKSEIFDDQFSVERPDGSNFTLKIRSTKLEDSAMYFCASRPITGDGELFFGEGSRLTVL.

This clone was found a few times. The chain has TRBV5-6 and TRBJ1-6, with D possibly matching TRBD1 (5 bases). Germline assignment: CDR1 SGHDT and CDR2 YYEEEE. The length of the CDR3 is 14 residues. Trimming took off 4 bases at V and 9 bases at J, with 14 bases between the two ends. This CDR3 reads CASSQRDWRSPLHF. In DNA form, the CDR3 reads TGTGCCAGCAGCCAGAGGGACTGGCGTTCACCCCTCCACTTT.